The next 24 T cell receptor beta chains were all read from a single sample in a study of cytomegalovirus exposure and HLA in healthy donors. The PCR had 60 Vbeta and 13 Jbeta primers. Profiled with immunoSEQ multiplex PCR; TCRdb holds only in-frame clones, not every one. Here the sample spans some 200,000 clones, 70% to 80% being singletons. Sequencing input: PBMCs. These TCRs come from a male donor in good health and CMV-seropositive.

This chain uses TRBV1 with TRBJ2-7; the table assigns TRBD1, which was not confirmed against the DNA. TRBV1 is classified as a pseudogene. The CDR3 is 15 amino acids. Here the CDR3 DNA reads TGCACCAGCAGATTGCCCGGGACAGGGACCTACGAGCAGTACTTC. This sequence encodes CTSRLPGTGTYEQYF.

The chain employs TRBV20-1 and TRBJ2-3; D uncertain. With 4 bases removed from V and 6 bases from J, the gap between germline ends came to 5 bases. The CDR3 has 10 amino acids. CDR1 and CDR2 from the germline V gene are DFQATT and SNEGSKA (reference sequence). The CDR3 protein is CSAMSDTQYF. The CDR3 bases are TGCAGTGCTATGTCTGATACGCAGTATTTT.

J is TRBJ2-7 and V is TRBV6-6; the match to TRBD1 covers 7 bases. The ends lost 6 bases at V and 6 bases at J; junction bases unmatched: 5. The germline V gene has CDR1 MNHNY and CDR2 SVGAGI (reference sequence). The CDR3 sequence is 12 residues long. The chain's CDR3 is CASSLTGAEQYF. The CDR3 coding sequence is TGTGCCAGCAGCCTAACAGGGGCCGAGCAGTACTTC.

The genes are TRBV7-2 and TRBJ2-3; 14 bases map to TRBD2. The CDR3 covers 16 residues. The germline CDR1 and CDR2 sequences are SGHTA and FQGNSA. V was clipped by 5 bases and J by 6 bases; unmatched bases: 7. CDR3 sequence: CASSRGLAGASDTQYF. The CDR3 nucleotides read TGTGCCAGCAGCAGGGGACTAGCGGGGGCTTCCGATACGCAGTATTTT.

The rearrangement uses TRBV30 and TRBJ2-5; possible D gene TRBD1, 6 bases. This CDR3 spans 14 amino acids. The germline gives CDR1 GTSNPN, CDR2 SVGIG (reference sequence). With 1 base removed from V and 11 bases from J, the gap between germline ends came to 20 bases. The CDR3, as DNA: TGTGCCTGGAGTGCTGGGACACTCGGTGGGGAGCAGTACTTC. Its translation: CAWSAGTLGGEQYF.

The chain links TRBV7-8 to TRBJ1-2; 9 bases map to TRBD1. The germline CDR1 and CDR2 sequences are SGHVS and FQNEAQ. This CDR3 region has 16 residues. The J segment lost 3 bases and the V segment lost 0 bases, leaving 5 bases of the junction unmatched. CDR3 sequence: CASSLAGTGLYYGYTF. Written as DNA, the CDR3 is TGTGCCAGCAGCTTAGCCGGGACAGGGTTGTACTATGGCTACACCTTC. The whole variable domain, remainder taken from reference TRBV7-8 and TRBJ1-2, is GAGVSQSPRYKVAKRGQDVALRCDPISGHVSLFWYQQALGQGPEFLTYFQNEAQLDKSGLPSDRFFAERPEGSVSTLKIQRTQQEDSAVYLCASSLAGTGLYYGYTFGSGTRLTVV.

The V gene is TRBV27, the J gene TRBJ2-7; TRBD1 aligns across 12 bases. The V and J ends lost 5 bases and 1 base, in that order; junction bases with no gene match: 9. There are 17 residues in the CDR3. Germline V lookup: CDR1 MNHEY, CDR2 SMNVEV (reference sequence). The CDR3 sequence: CASSHGTGGLWSYEQYF. In DNA, the CDR3 is TGTGCCAGCAGTCACGGGACAGGGGGCTTGTGGTCCTACGAGCAGTACTTC.

CDR3 nucleotide sequence: TGTGCCAGCAGCGCCCGGGACAGTAGCCCCTCACCCCTCCACTTT. This codes for CASSARDSSPSPLHF. The chain has TRBV9 and TRBJ1-6; 7 bases align to TRBD1. The CDR3 has 15 residues. The V gene end was trimmed by 3 bases and the J gene end by 10 bases; junction bases not matched to a gene: 10. Germline values: CDR1 SGDLS, CDR2 YYNGEE.

This clone was counted between two and nine times. The chain recombines TRBV4-3 with TRBJ1-2; D is perhaps TRBD1 (5 bases). V lost 0 bases to trimming and J lost 4 bases, with 12 bases between them. This CDR3 is 15 amino acids long. Germline CDR1 LGHNA, CDR2 YSLEER. The CDR3: CASSQDRGGAYGYTF. The CDR3, as DNA: TGCGCCAGCAGCCAAGACCGGGGAGGGGCCTATGGCTACACCTTC.

This clone appeared once. The J gene is TRBJ1-5, the V gene TRBV5-6; possible D gene TRBD1, 5 bases. V shed 0 bases and J shed 7 bases, with 11 bases lying between them. The CDR3 consists of 14 residues. Germline loops: CDR1 SGHDT, CDR2 YYEEEE. CDR3 protein: CASSLGRGMQPQHF. CDR3 nucleotides: TGTGCCAGCAGCTTGGGGCGGGGGATGCAGCCCCAGCATTTT.

The V gene is TRBV5-1, the J gene TRBJ2-1, with TRBD2 matching 14 bases. The CDR3 sequence is 18 residues long. Germline CDR1 SGHRS, CDR2 YFSETQ. J was trimmed by 0 bases and V by 5 bases; bases with no gene match: 7. CDR3 sequence reads: CASRPRTSGGSSYNEQFF. The CDR3 DNA reads TGCGCCAGCAGACCGAGGACTAGCGGGGGGAGCTCCTACAATGAGCAGTTCTTC.

V gene TRBV4-2 combines with J gene TRBJ2-4, with 16 bases that match TRBD2. With V trimmed by 6 bases and J by 1 base, 9 bases remained unmatched. CDR1 is LGHNA, CDR2 YNFKEQ, per germline. The CDR3 has 19 amino acids. The CDR3 nucleotides read TGTGCCAGCAGTCCCAGGGGACTAGCGGGAGGGGTGGCCAAAAACATTCAGTACTTC. This encodes CASSPRGLAGGVAKNIQYF.

This clone appeared once. This chain links TRBV9 with TRBJ2-1, with 10 positions matching TRBD1. With 0 bases clipped from V and 6 bases from J, the junction kept 9 bases outside the gene matches. This CDR3 is 17 amino acids long. In germline, CDR1 is SGDLS, CDR2 YYNGEE. The CDR3 loop is CASSVGLIRDRGNEQFF. The CDR3 region has the DNA TGTGCCAGCAGCGTAGGATTGATCCGGGACAGGGGCAATGAGCAGTTCTTC.

The gene calls are TRBV18 and TRBJ2-7; D possibly corresponds to TRBD1 (6 bases). This CDR3 has 14 amino acids. V shed 0 bases and J shed 3 bases, with 9 bases lying between them. From germline, CDR1 is KGHSH and CDR2 LQKENI. CDR3 nucleotides: TGTGCCAGCTCACCACCCGGCAGGGGCTACGAGCAGTACTTC. This gives the protein CASSPPGRGYEQYF.

V gene TRBV5-1 combines with J gene TRBJ2-2; D is unresolved. V was clipped by 4 bases and J by 6 bases, with 19 bases between them. This CDR3 contains 16 residues. Germline V gene data show CDR1 as SGHRS and CDR2 as YFSETQ. CDR3 nucleotides: TGCGCCAGCAGCCCTTTAACCCTTCGGGTACCCGGGGAGCTGTTTTTT. Protein: CASSPLTLRVPGELFF.

The table lists this clone with a few counts. The chain employs TRBV4-2 and TRBJ1-2; 9 positions agree with TRBD1. The germline CDR1 and CDR2 sequences are LGHNA and YNFKEQ. The V segment lost 7 bases and the J segment 7 bases; nucleotides outside the gene matches: 13. The CDR3 loop spans 15 amino acids. CDR3 residues: CASTPGQGRGLGYTF. CDR3 coding DNA: TGTGCCAGCACTCCGGGACAGGGACGTGGTCTTGGCTACACCTTC.

J is TRBJ2-5 and V is TRBV5-1, with 8 bases that match TRBD1. With V trimmed by 4 bases and J by 4 bases, 6 bases remained unmatched. CDR1 and CDR2 (germline): SGHRS, YFSETQ. The CDR3 length is 14 residues. The CDR3 loop reads CASSGAGGVETQYF. The CDR3 DNA is TGCGCCAGCAGCGGCGCAGGGGGCGTAGAGACCCAGTACTTC.

The chain joins TRBV5-8 to TRBJ1-2, with 7 bases fitting TRBD1. The V and J ends lost 2 bases and 2 bases, in that order; junction bases with no gene match: 3. Per the germline V gene, CDR1 is SGHTS and CDR2 is YDEGEE. This CDR3 has 14 amino acids. CDR3 nucleotide sequence: TGTGCCAGCAGCTTCCGGGACAGAAACTATGGCTACACCTTC. This sequence encodes CASSFRDRNYGYTF.

The chain employs TRBV7-9 and TRBJ2-6; D gene ambiguous. Germline-derived CDR1 and CDR2 are SEHNR and FQNEAQ (reference sequence). The CDR3 has 12 amino acids. Between the trimmed V and J ends, which lost 7 bases and 1 base, there was a span of 2 bases. The CDR3 bases are TGTGCCAGCACTTCTGGGGCCAACGTCCTGACTTTC. Amino acid sequence: CASTSGANVLTF. Full variable domain (missing parts from reference TRBV7-9 and TRBJ2-6): DTGVSQNPRHKITKRGQNVTFRCDPISEHNRLYWYRQTLGQGPEFLTYFQNEAQLEKSRLLSDRFSAERPKGSFSTLEIQRTEQGDSAMYLCASTSGANVLTFGAGSRLTVL.

Worth noting for this clone: An end of the junction does not agree with germline; a read error may underlie this. This sample also contains other DNA sequences that code for the same CDR3. The chain links TRBV7-9 to TRBJ2-7; D remains unclear. This CDR3 has 11 residues. CDR1 SEHNR and CDR2 FQNEAQ come from the germline V gene (reference sequence). The CDR3 is CSSSLAGEQYF. CDR3 DNA: TGTTCCAGCAGCTTAGCCGGTGAGCAGTACTTC.

The rearrangement uses TRBV27 and TRBJ1-2, with D possibly TRBD1 on 6 matching bases. CDR1 is MNHEY and CDR2 is SMNVEV in the germline V gene (reference sequence). V was pared by 4 bases and J by 2 bases, with 11 bases between. The CDR3 spans 14 residues. CDR3 protein: CASSSSDRNYGYTF. CDR3 in DNA: TGTGCCAGCAGTTCCTCAGACAGGAACTATGGCTACACCTTC.

V is TRBV18 and J is TRBJ2-5; tentative D call: TRBD2 (5 bases). Trimming took 2 bases from V and 5 from J, leaving 12 bases between them. Germline assignment: CDR1 KGHSH and CDR2 LQKENI. There are 14 residues in the CDR3. CDR3 in amino acids: CASSPNTGMETQYF. CDR3 nucleotides: TGTGCCAGCTCACCAAATACGGGGATGGAGACCCAGTACTTC.

The chain links TRBV6-1 to TRBJ1-4; the match to TRBD1 covers 7 bases. The CDR3 is 14 amino acids. Germline V gives CDR1 MNHNS, CDR2 SASEGT. V was clipped by 7 bases and J by 7 bases; unmatched bases: 9. CDR3 sequence: CASTLQGMGEKLFF. The CDR3 coding sequence is TGTGCCAGCACCTTACAGGGGATGGGTGAAAAACTGTTTTTT.

The chain links TRBV2 to TRBJ1-4; 9 bases line up with TRBD1. The CDR3 length is 14 residues. V shed 10 bases and J 8 bases; nucleotides not matched to a gene: 11. The germline V gene has CDR1 SNHLY and CDR2 FYNNEI. The CDR3 loop reads CAIPDRGLKEKLFF. As DNA, the CDR3 is TGTGCCATCCCGGACAGGGGACTTAAGGAAAAACTGTTTTTT. Full variable domain (remainder filled in from reference TRBV2 and TRBJ1-4): EPEVTQTPSHQVTQMGQEVILRCVPISNHLYFYWYRQILGQKVEFLVSFYNNEISEKSEIFDDQFSVERPDGSNFTLKIRSTKLEDSAMYFCAIPDRGLKEKLFFGSGTQLSVL.